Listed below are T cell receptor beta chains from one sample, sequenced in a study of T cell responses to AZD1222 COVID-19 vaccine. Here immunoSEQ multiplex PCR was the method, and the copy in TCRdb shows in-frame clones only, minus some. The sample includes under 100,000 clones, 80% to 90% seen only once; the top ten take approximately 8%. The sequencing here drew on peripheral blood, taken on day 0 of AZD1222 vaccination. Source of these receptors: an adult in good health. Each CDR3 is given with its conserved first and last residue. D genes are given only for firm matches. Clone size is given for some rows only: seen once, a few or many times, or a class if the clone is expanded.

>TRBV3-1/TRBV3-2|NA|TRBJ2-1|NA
TGTGCCAGTAAGACAAGCTCCTACAATGAGCAGTTCTTC
CASKTSSYNEQFF
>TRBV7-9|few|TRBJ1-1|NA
TGTGCCAGCAGCTTAGGGACAGCCAACACTGAAGCTTTCTTT
CASSLGTANTEAFF
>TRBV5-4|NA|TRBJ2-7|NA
TGTGCCAGCAGCTTGAATAGTTTTCGCGAGCAGTACTTC
CASSLNSFREQYF
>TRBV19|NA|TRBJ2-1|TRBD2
TGTGCCAGTAGTACCCACCCGGGCCGTGTCGCTAGCGGCTCCTACAATGAGCAGTTCTTC
CASSTHPGRVASGSYNEQFF
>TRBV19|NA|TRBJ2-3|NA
TGTGCCAGTAGTATCCAGCAGGGCTTCCTCACAGATACGCAGTATTTT
CASSIQQGFLTDTQYF
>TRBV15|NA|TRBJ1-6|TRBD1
TGTGCCACCAGCAGCGGGACAGGAGGGAATTCACCCCTCCACTTT
CATSSGTGGNSPLHF
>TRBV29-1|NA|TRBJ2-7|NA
TGCAGCGTTGTCCGGCAGCCGTACGAGCAGTACTTC
CSVVRQPYEQYF
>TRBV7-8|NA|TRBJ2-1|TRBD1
TGTGCCAGCAGCCGAGGGACAGACATGGTCGGGTACAATGAGCAGTTCTTC
CASSRGTDMVGYNEQFF
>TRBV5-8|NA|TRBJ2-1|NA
TGTGCCAGCAGCCGGGGGTTTGGGTTCTTC
CASSRGFGFF
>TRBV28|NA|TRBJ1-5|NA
TGTGCCAGCAGCAATTTGGGGGGTAGCAATCAGCCCCAGCATTTT
CASSNLGGSNQPQHF
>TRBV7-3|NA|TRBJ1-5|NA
TGTGCCAGCAGCTTATCGGGTGATCAGCCCCAGCATTTT
CASSLSGDQPQHF
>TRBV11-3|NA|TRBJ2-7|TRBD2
TGTGCCAGCAGCTTGACTAGCGGGAGATCGAGGGAGCAGTACTTC
CASSLTSGRSREQYF
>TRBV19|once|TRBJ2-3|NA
TGTGCCAGTAGTACCTCCATAGCGTTCGGGCTCACAGATACGCAGTATTTT
CASSTSIAFGLTDTQYF
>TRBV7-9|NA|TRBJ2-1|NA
TGTGCCAGCAGCGGCGGGAACCCCTGGAATGAGCAGTTCTTC
CASSGGNPWNEQFF
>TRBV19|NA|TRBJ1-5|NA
TGTGCCAGTAGCCTCATGAGGGGGGCTAGGAGCAATCAGCCCCAGCATTTT
CASSLMRGARSNQPQHF
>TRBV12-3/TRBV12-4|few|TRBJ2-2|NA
TGTGCCAGCAGTGCTAATAACGGGGAGCTGTTTTTT
CASSANNGELFF
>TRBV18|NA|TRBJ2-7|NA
TGTGCCAGCTCACCCCCTCAGCCCAGGGACGAGCAGTACTTC
CASSPPQPRDEQYF
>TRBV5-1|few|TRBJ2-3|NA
TGCGCCAGCAGGTGGACATCCGGGGCAGATACGCAGTATTTT
CASRWTSGADTQYF
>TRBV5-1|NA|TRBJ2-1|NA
TGCGCCAGCAGCTTGGGGGCACCTCCCCAAAACAATGAGCAGTTCTTC
CASSLGAPPQNNEQFF
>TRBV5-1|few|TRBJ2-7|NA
TGCGCCAGCAGCTTTACCCCGCCTTCTACTGAGCAGTACTTC
CASSFTPPSTEQYF
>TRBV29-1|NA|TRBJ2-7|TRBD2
TGCAGCGCAAGATCGCCGGGACTAGCGGGAGACTACGAGCAGTACTTC
CSARSPGLAGDYEQYF
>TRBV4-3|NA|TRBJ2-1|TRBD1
TGCGCCAGCAGCCTCGGCCGGGACAGGGCCAGGGAGCAGTTCTTC
CASSLGRDRAREQFF
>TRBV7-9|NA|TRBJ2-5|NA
TGTGCCAGCAGCCCTCTGGGGCAGCGAGGGGAGACCCAGTACTTC
CASSPLGQRGETQYF
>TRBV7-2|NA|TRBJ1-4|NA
TGTGCCAGCGGTCGGACTCAGGCCAGTGAAAAACTGTTTTTT
CASGRTQASEKLFF
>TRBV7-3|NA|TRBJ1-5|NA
TGTGCCAGCAGCCCCTCCCAGGATCAGCCCCAGCATTTT
CASSPSQDQPQHF
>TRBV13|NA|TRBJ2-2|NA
TGTGCCAGCAGCCCCAGAGTGACCGGGGAGCTGTTTTTT
CASSPRVTGELFF
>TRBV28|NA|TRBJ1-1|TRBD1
TGTGCCAGCAGCCCTGCAGGGGCAGGGGGTGACACTGAAGCTTTCTTT
CASSPAGAGGDTEAFF
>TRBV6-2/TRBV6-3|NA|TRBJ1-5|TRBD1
TGTGCCAGCAGTCTGACAGGGGGCGGCCAGCCCCAGCATTTT
CASSLTGGGQPQHF
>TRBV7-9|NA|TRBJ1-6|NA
TGTGCCAGCAGCTTAGCGCCGGGACGGTATAATTCACCCCTCCACTTT
CASSLAPGRYNSPLHF
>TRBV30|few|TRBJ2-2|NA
TGTGCCTGGAGACGGGGGACTTCTAACACCGGGGAGCTGTTTTTT
CAWRRGTSNTGELFF
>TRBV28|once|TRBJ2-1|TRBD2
TGTGCCAGCAGTTTTAAGAGACTAGCGGGAGGGAATGAGCAGTTCTTC
CASSFKRLAGGNEQFF
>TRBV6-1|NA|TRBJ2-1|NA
TGTGCCAGCAGTGTACCGGGGGACCCGCCGGACAATGAGCAGTTCTTC
CASSVPGDPPDNEQFF
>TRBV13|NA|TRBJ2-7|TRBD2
TGTGCCAGCAGCTTAGGTCGTTTAGCGGGAGACTACGAGCAGTACTTC
CASSLGRLAGDYEQYF
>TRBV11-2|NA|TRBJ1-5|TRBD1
TGTGCCAGCAGCTTGTCAGGGGGAGGCCAGCCCCAGCATTTT
CASSLSGGGQPQHF
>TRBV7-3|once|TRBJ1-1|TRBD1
TGTGCCAGCTCGGGACAGCAGAACACTGAAGCTTTCTTT
CASSGQQNTEAFF
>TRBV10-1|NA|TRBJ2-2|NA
TGCGCCAGCAGTGCGGCGAGATTGTCCGGGGAGCTGTTTTTT
CASSAARLSGELFF
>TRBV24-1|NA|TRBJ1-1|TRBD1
TGTGCCACCAGTGACCCGACAGGGAAGGAAGCTTTCTTT
CATSDPTGKEAFF
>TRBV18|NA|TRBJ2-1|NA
TGTGCCAGCTCACCAACGCGTGACAATGAGCAGTTCTTC
CASSPTRDNEQFF
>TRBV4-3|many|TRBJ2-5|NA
TGCGCCAGCAGCCAAGTTAGGACAGATATAGAGACCCAGTACTTC
CASSQVRTDIETQYF
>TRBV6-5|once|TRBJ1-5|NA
TGTGCCAGCAGCCCAACCAGGGGAGGGGAGCCCCAGCATTTT
CASSPTRGGEPQHF
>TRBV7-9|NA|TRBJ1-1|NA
TGTGCCAGCAGCTTCCGGGACTCGAACACTGAAGCTTTCTTT
CASSFRDSNTEAFF
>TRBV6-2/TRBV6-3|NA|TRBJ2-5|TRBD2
TGTGCCAGCAGCCCCTGGGCGCGGGAGGACCAAGAGACCCAGTACTTC
CASSPWAREDQETQYF
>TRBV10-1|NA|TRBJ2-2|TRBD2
TGCGCCAGCAGTGAAACCGGACTAGCGGGGATGAACACCGGGGAGCTGTTTTTT
CASSETGLAGMNTGELFF
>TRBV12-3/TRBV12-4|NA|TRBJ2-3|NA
TGTGCCAGCAGTTTAGTGGACACAGATACGCAGTATTTT
CASSLVDTDTQYF
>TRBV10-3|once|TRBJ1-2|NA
TGTGCCATCAGTGTTGGGCCGAACTATGGCTACACCTTC
CAISVGPNYGYTF
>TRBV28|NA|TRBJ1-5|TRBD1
TGTGCCAGCAGCCAGGGACAGGGCAATCAGCCCCAGCATTTT
CASSQGQGNQPQHF
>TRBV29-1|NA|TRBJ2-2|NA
TGCAGCGCAAACCAGGGGACCGGGGAGCTGTTTTTT
CSANQGTGELFF
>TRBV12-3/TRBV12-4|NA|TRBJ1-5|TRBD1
TGTGCCAGCAGCCTTGGGACAGGGAGGCAGCATTTT
CASSLGTGRQHF
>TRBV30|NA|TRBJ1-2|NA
TGTGCCTGGAGTGTATGGCGCCATGGCTACACCTTC
CAWSVWRHGYTF
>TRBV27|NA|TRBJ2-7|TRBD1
TGTGCCAGCAGCACCGGGACAGAAGTGTACGAGCAGTACTTC
CASSTGTEVYEQYF
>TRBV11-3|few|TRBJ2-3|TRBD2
TGTGCCAGCAGCTCGCGGGAGGCAGATACGCAGTATTTT
CASSSREADTQYF
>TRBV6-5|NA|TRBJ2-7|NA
TGTGCCAGCAGTCCTCTCTACGAGCAGTACTTC
CASSPLYEQYF
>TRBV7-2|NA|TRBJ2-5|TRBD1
TGTGCCAGCAGCCTGGACAGGGGGCAAGAGACCCAGTACTTC
CASSLDRGQETQYF
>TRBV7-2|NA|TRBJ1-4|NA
TGTGCCAGCAGAGTGGCGGGGAGTAATGAAAAACTGTTTTTT
CASRVAGSNEKLFF
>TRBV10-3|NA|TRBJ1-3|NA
TGTGCCATCAGTGAAACAAACTCTGGAAACACCATATATTTT
CAISETNSGNTIYF